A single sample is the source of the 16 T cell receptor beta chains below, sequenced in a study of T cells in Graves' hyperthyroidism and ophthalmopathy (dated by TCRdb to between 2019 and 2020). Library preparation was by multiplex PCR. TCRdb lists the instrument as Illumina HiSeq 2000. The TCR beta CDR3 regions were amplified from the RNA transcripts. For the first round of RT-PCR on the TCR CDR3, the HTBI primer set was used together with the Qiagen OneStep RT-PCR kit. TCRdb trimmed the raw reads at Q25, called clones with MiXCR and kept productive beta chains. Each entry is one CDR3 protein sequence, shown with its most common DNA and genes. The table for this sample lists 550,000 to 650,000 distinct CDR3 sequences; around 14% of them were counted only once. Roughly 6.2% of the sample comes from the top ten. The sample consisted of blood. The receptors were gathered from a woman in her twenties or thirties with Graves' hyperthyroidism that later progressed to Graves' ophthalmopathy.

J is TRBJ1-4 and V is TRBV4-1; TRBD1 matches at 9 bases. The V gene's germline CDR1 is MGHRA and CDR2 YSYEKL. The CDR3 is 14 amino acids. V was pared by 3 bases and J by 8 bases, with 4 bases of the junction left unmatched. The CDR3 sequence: CASSQTGGGEKLFF. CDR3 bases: TGCGCCAGCAGCCAGACAGGGGGTGGCGAAAAACTGTTTTTT.

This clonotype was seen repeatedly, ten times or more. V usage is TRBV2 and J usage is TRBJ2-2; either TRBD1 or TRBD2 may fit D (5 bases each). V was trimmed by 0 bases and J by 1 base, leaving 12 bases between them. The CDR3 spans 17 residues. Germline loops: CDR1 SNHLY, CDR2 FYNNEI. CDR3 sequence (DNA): TGTGCCAGCAGTGAAGCCCCGGGACGGAAGAACACCGGGGAGCTGTTTTTT. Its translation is CASSEAPGRKNTGELFF.

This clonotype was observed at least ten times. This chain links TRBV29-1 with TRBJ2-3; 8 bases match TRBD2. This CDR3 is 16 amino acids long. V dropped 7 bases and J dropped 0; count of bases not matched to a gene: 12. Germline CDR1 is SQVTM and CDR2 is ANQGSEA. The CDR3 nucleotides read TGCAGCGGTAAACTCCACTTAGCGGGGAGCACAGATACGCAGTATTTT. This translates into CSGKLHLAGSTDTQYF.

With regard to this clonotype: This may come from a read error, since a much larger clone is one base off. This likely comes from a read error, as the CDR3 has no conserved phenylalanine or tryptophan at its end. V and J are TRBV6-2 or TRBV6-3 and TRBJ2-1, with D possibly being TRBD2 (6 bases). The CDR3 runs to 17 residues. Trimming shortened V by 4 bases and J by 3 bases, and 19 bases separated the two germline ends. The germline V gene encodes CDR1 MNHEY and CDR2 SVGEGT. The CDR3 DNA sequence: TGTGCCAGCAGTTCTTTAAGGACTAACCTAAACTACAATGAGCAGTTCTCC. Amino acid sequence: CASSSLRTNLNYNEQFS.

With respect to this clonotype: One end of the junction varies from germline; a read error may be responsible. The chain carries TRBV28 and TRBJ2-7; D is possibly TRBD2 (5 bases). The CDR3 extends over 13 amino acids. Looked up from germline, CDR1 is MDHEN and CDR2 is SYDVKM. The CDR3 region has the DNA TGTGCCAGCCTTCAAGCGGCTTACTACGAGAAGTACTTC. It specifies CASLQAAYYEKYF.

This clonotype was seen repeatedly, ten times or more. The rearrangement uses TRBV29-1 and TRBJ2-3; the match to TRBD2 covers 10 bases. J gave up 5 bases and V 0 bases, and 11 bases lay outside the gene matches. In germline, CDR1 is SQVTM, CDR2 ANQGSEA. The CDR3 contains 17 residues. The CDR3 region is CSVEDKAAVAGGDTQYF. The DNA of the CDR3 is TGCAGCGTTGAAGATAAAGCCGCTGTAGCGGGGGGAGATACGCAGTATTTT.

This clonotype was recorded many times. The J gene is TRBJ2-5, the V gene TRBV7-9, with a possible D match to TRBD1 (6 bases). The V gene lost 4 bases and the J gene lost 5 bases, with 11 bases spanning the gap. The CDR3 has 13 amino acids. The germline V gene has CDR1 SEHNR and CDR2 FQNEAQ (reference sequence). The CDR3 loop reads CASSYRAAETQYF. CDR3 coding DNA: TGTGCCAGCAGCTACAGGGCTGCGGAGACCCAGTACTTC.

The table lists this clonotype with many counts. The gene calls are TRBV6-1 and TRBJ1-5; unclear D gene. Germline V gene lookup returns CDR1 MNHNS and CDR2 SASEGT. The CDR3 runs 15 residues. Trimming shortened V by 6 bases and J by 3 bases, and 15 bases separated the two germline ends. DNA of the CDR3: TGTGCCAGCAGGCCGGGTGTAGCCATCAATCAGCCCCAGCATTTT. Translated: CASRPGVAINQPQHF.

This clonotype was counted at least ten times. The CDR3 DNA reads TGTGCCATACAGGGGGGTGGGGAGACCCAGTACTTC. It specifies CAIQGGGETQYF. The J gene is TRBJ2-5, the V gene TRBV10-3; 8 positions agree with TRBD1. Germline loops: CDR1 ENHRY, CDR2 SYGVKD. V shed 9 bases, J shed 5 bases, and the junction held 5 bases outside the gene matches. The CDR3 length is 12 residues.

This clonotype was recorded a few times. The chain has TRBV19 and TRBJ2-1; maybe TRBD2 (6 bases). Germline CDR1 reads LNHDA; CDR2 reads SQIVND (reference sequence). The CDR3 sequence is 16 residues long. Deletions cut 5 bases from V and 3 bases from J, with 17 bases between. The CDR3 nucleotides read TGTGCCAGTAGTTTCGCCGGGGGACCGAACTACAATGAGCAGTTCTTC. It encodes CASSFAGGPNYNEQFF.

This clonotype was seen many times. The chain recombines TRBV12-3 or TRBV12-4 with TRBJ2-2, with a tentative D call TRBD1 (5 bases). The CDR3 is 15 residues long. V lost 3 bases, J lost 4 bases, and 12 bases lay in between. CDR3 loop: CASSLTDIFTGELFF. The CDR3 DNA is TGTGCCAGCAGTTTGACGGACATCTTCACCGGGGAGCTGTTTTTT.

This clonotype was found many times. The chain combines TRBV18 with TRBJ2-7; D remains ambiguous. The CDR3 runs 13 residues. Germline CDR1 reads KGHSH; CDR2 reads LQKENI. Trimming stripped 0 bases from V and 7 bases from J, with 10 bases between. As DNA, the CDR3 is TGTGCCAGCTCACCACCGCTGGTCTCGGAGCAGTACTTC. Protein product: CASSPPLVSEQYF.

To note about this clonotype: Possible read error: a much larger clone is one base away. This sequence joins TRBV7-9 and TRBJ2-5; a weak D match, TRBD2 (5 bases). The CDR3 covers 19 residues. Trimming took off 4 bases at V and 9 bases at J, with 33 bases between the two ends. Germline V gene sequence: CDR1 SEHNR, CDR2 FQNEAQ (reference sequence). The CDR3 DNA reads TGTGCCAGCAGCTCGCCGACCCACGCCAGAGGATCCCTCGGGGAGTCCCAGTACTTC. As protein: CASSSPTHARGSLGESQYF.

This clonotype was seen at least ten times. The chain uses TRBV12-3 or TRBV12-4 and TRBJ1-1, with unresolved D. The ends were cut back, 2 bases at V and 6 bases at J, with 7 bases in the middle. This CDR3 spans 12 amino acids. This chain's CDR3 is CASSLMGSEAFF. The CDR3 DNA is TGTGCCAGCAGTTTAATGGGGTCTGAAGCTTTCTTT.

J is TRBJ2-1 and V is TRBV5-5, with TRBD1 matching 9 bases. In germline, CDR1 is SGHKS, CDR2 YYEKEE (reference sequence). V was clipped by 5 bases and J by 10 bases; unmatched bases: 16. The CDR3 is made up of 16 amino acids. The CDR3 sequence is CASSFAGTGRVTEQFF. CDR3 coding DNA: TGTGCCAGCAGTTTCGCCGGGACAGGGAGGGTGACGGAGCAGTTCTTC.

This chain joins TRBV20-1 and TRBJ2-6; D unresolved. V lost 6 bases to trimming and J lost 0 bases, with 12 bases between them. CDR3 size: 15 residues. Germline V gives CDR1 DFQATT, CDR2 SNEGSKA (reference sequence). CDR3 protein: CSASGRFSGANVLTF. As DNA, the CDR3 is TGCAGTGCCTCTGGTCGATTCTCTGGGGCCAACGTCCTGACTTTC.